The rows below give T cell receptor beta chains drawn from one sample of a study of cytomegalovirus exposure and HLA in healthy donors. The repertoire was sequenced with immunoSEQ multiplex PCR; TCRdb's copy has only in-frame clones and lacks some. Of approximately 190,000 clones in the sample, over 80% are singletons; the top ten hold over 5.5%. Input material: PBMCs. All receptors come from a man aged 40-49 years in good health and CMV-seropositive. Each CDR3 is given with its conserved first and last residue. D genes are given only for firm matches. Size tells how often a clone was seen (once, few, many) or the class of an expanded clone, and some rows leave it out.

size	V	length	D	J	DNA	CDR3
-	TRBV7-9	14	TRBD1	TRBJ2-7	TGTGCCAGCAGCTCGGGACAGGGGAGCCACGAGCAGTACTTC	CASSSGQGSHEQYF
once	TRBV29-1	12	-	TRBJ2-2	TGCAGCGTGAGCGCGAACACCGGGGAGCTGTTTTTT	CSVSANTGELFF
-	TRBV27	15	-	TRBJ1-1	TGTGCCAGCAGTAGGACCAGGGGTTCGGACACTGAAGCTTTCTTT	CASSRTRGSDTEAFF
-	TRBV11-3	15	TRBD2	TRBJ2-1	TGTGCCAGCAGCACCCGCGGGGGGAGTGACAATGAGCAGTTCTTC	CASSTRGGSDNEQFF
once	TRBV28	12	-	TRBJ2-7	TGTGCCAGCAGCCCACGGGGCTACGAGCAGTACTTC	CASSPRGYEQYF
-	TRBV5-4	13	-	TRBJ2-5	TGTGCCAGCAGCTTGGTCGTGGAGGAGACCCAGTACTTC	CASSLVVEETQYF
-	TRBV30	14	TRBD1	TRBJ2-5	TGTGCCTGGAGTCCGGGACAGGACCAAGAGACCCAGTACTTC	CAWSPGQDQETQYF
-	TRBV19	14	-	TRBJ1-1	TGTGCCATTGGCGGGGGCGCTTCAAACACTGAAGCTTTCTTT	CAIGGGASNTEAFF
-	TRBV7-8	13	-	TRBJ1-2	TGTGCCAGCAGCTTCTCTAGCGGCTATGGCTACACCTTC	CASSFSSGYGYTF
-	TRBV7-2	14	-	TRBJ1-2	TGTGCCAGCAGCCTCCAGGGCAGCCCCTATGGCTACACCTTC	CASSLQGSPYGYTF
-	TRBV6-5	14	-	TRBJ2-5	TGTGCCAGCAGCCCCCCGGGTTACCCAGAGACCCAGTACTTC	CASSPPGYPETQYF
-	TRBV30	14	-	TRBJ1-2	TGTGCCTGGAGTGCAAACTTACAGGGTTGGGGCTACACCTTC	CAWSANLQGWGYTF
-	TRBV7-8	16	TRBD1	TRBJ2-7	TGTGCCAGCAGCATTACCGGGACAGGGAGACTTTACGAGCAGTACTTC	CASSITGTGRLYEQYF
once	TRBV7-9	15	-	TRBJ1-3	TGTGCCAGCAGCCCGTCCGGGGGGCCAGGAAACACCATATATTTT	CASSPSGGPGNTIYF
-	TRBV30	11	-	TRBJ1-1	TGTGCCTGGACGAGGGTCGTTGAAGCTTTCTTT	CAWTRVVEAFF
-	TRBV4-3	16	TRBD2	TRBJ2-1	TGCGCCAGCAGCTCCAGGACTAGCGGGGGGGACAATGAGCAGTTCTTC	CASSSRTSGGDNEQFF
-	TRBV19	12	-	TRBJ2-1	TGTGCCAGTAGTATTCACTACAATGAGCAGTTCTTC	CASSIHYNEQFF
-	TRBV13	13	TRBD1	TRBJ1-1	TGTGCCAGCAGCAGCAGACAGGGGGATGGAGCTTTCTTT	CASSSRQGDGAFF
-	TRBV5-1	15	TRBD1	TRBJ1-2	TGCGCCAGCAGCCCGGGACAGGTTAACAACTATGGCTACACCTTC	CASSPGQVNNYGYTF
few	TRBV18	14	TRBD1	TRBJ1-4	TGTGCCAGCTCACCGGGGACAGCTAATGAAAAACTGTTTTTT	CASSPGTANEKLFF
once	TRBV9	13	-	TRBJ2-7	TGTGCCAGCAGCGCGGACGGACTCTACGAGCAGTACTTC	CASSADGLYEQYF
-	TRBV4-3	15	TRBD1	TRBJ1-4	TGCGCCAGCAGCCGGCTGACAGGGAATAATGAAAAACTGTTTTTT	CASSRLTGNNEKLFF
-	TRBV13	17	TRBD2	TRBJ2-3	TGTGCCAGCAGCTTCAGAGGACTAGCGGGGATAACAGATACGCAGTATTTT	CASSFRGLAGITDTQYF
-	TRBV6-6	13	-	TRBJ1-2	TGTGCCAGCAGGTCCGGAGCTAACTATGGCTACACCTTC	CASRSGANYGYTF
-	TRBV4-1	15	TRBD1	TRBJ1-4	TGCGCCAGCAGCCAAGAGGGACAGGGAGGCGAAAAACTGTTTTTT	CASSQEGQGGEKLFF
-	TRBV4-2	15	-	TRBJ2-7	TGTGCCAGCAGCCAGGGGGGGACAGGCCTCTACGAGCAGTACTTC	CASSQGGTGLYEQYF
-	TRBV5-8	15	TRBD1	TRBJ1-1	TGTGCCAGCAGTATCGGGGACAGGGGGAACACTGAAGCTTTCTTT	CASSIGDRGNTEAFF
-	TRBV9	15	-	TRBJ2-3	TGTGCCAGCAGCGCGGTACAGGGACCCACAGATACGCAGTATTTT	CASSAVQGPTDTQYF
-	TRBV9	15	TRBD1	TRBJ2-1	TGTGCCAGCAGCGTAGGGGGGACAGGGAGGAATGAGCAGTTCTTC	CASSVGGTGRNEQFF
-	TRBV18	14	-	TRBJ1-5	TGTGCCAGCTCACCCTGGGGGCACAATCAGCCCCAGCATTTT	CASSPWGHNQPQHF
-	TRBV28	15	-	TRBJ1-5	TGTGCCAGCAGTTTTGCGGACAGAACTAATCAGCCCCAGCATTTT	CASSFADRTNQPQHF
-	TRBV27	13	-	TRBJ1-2	TGTGCCAGCAGTCCAACAGGGCAATATGGCTACACCTTC	CASSPTGQYGYTF
-	TRBV7-2	12	-	TRBJ1-1	TGTGCCAGCAGGGGGCAGGGCCCTGAAGCTTTCTTT	CASRGQGPEAFF
-	TRBV29-1	14	TRBD1	TRBJ2-7	TGCAGCGTTGAGGGGACAGGGAACTCCTACGAGCAGTACTTC	CSVEGTGNSYEQYF
-	TRBV25-1	17	TRBD2	TRBJ2-3	TGTGCCAGCAGCCAGGGCGCTAGCGGGGGGCGCTCAGATACGCAGTATTTT	CASSQGASGGRSDTQYF
-	TRBV2	12	-	TRBJ2-3	TGTGCCAGCAGGGCTAGCACAGATACGCAGTATTTT	CASRASTDTQYF
-	TRBV4-2	16	-	TRBJ1-3	TGTGCCAGCAGCCAAGATCCGTCTCCCTCTGGAAACACCATATATTTT	CASSQDPSPSGNTIYF
-	TRBV10-3	16	TRBD2	TRBJ2-2	TGTGCCATCAGCCCCTTCCCGGGGGGGGACACCGGGGAGCTGTTTTTT	CAISPFPGGDTGELFF
-	TRBV7-8	15	-	TRBJ2-5	TGTGCCAGCAGCTTAGAGGGAGGGGGCCAAGAGACCCAGTACTTC	CASSLEGGGQETQYF
-	TRBV4-3	17	TRBD1	TRBJ2-6	TGCGCCAGCAGCCAAGATATAACAGGGGTTGGGGCCAACGTCCTGACTTTC	CASSQDITGVGANVLTF
-	TRBV9	16	-	TRBJ2-3	TGTGCCAGCAGCGTAGCTGCGGGGAGAGGGGTGGATACGCAGTATTTT	CASSVAAGRGVDTQYF
-	TRBV7-9	13	-	TRBJ1-1	TGTGCCAGCAGCCTGGTCCGGGACACTGAAGCTTTCTTT	CASSLVRDTEAFF
once	TRBV19	13	-	TRBJ2-2	TGTGCCAGTAGTCTTATGAACACCGGGGAGCTGTTTTTT	CASSLMNTGELFF
-	TRBV5-4	15	TRBD2	TRBJ2-7	TGTGCCAGCAGCTTTGATGGTAGCGGGGAGTACGAGCAGTACTTC	CASSFDGSGEYEQYF
once	TRBV2	20	TRBD2	TRBJ2-7	TGTGCCAGCAGTGGGTTCACCGGGACTAGCGGGGGGCCTCGGACCTACGAGCAGTACTTC	CASSGFTGTSGGPRTYEQYF
-	TRBV20-1	11	-	TRBJ2-4	TGCAGTGTCCCCGGGGGAGGCATTCAGTACTTC	CSVPGGGIQYF
-	TRBV29-1	12	TRBD2	TRBJ2-7	TGCAGCGTTCCGGCGGGGGCCTACGAGCAGTACTTC	CSVPAGAYEQYF
-	TRBV7-3	16	-	TRBJ2-2	TGTGCCAGCAGCTTATATGGCCCCCCGAACACCGGGGAGCTGTTTTTT	CASSLYGPPNTGELFF
-	TRBV11-1	15	-	TRBJ2-1	TGTGCCAGCAGCTTAGACCTACCCCTGGGCGATGAGCAGTTCTTC	CASSLDLPLGDEQFF
once	TRBV27	16	-	TRBJ2-7	TGTGCCAGCAGTTTAGGACGACGGCGGGGTGGCTACGAGCAGTACTTC	CASSLGRRRGGYEQYF
-	TRBV9	15	-	TRBJ2-1	TGTGCCAGCAGCGGGGGACATCCTGCGTACAATGAGCAGTTCTTC	CASSGGHPAYNEQFF
-	TRBV7-2	14	-	TRBJ2-7	TGTGCCAGCAGCTTAGCGACCGGGGAATACGAGCGGTACTTC	CASSLATGEYERYF
-	TRBV7-3	14	-	TRBJ1-6	TGTGCCAGCAGCCAGCAGGGTCTCAATTCACCCCTCCACTTT	CASSQQGLNSPLHF
-	TRBV7-2	20	-	TRBJ2-6	TGTGCCAGCAGCTTAGCGCAAAGAGGGTTAGTGGGATCTGGGGCCAACGTCCTGACTTTC	CASSLAQRGLVGSGANVLTF
few	TRBV5-6	13	-	TRBJ1-1	TGTGCCAGCAGCACGAGCGGTTGGACTGAAGCTTTCTTT	CASSTSGWTEAFF
-	TRBV27	15	TRBD1	TRBJ2-7	TGTGCCAGCAGTTTAACCGGGACAGGGTTCGACGAGCAGTACTTC	CASSLTGTGFDEQYF
few	TRBV27	15	-	TRBJ1-5	TGTGCCAGCAGTTTATTAGGAGGAGGGCGTCAGCCCCAGCATTTT	CASSLLGGGRQPQHF
-	TRBV7-2	18	TRBD2	TRBJ2-7	TGTGCCAGCAGCATCTACCCTAGCGGGGGGTTGAGCTCCTACGAGCAGTACTTC	CASSIYPSGGLSSYEQYF
-	TRBV2	16	-	TRBJ1-1	TGTGCCAGCAGTCTGGACAGACGTTCTCCCGGCACTGAAGCTTTCTTT	CASSLDRRSPGTEAFF